These 5 T cell receptor beta chains came from one sample sequenced in a study of blood T cell repertoires in COVID-19. Sequencing used immunoSEQ multiplex PCR; TCRdb keeps in-frame clones, though not all of them. The sample includes some 170,000 clones, approximately 88% of them seen just once. The sample taken for sequencing was peripheral blood. These receptors all stem from a woman aged 45-65 years with acute or convalescent COVID-19.

The V and J genes are TRBV11-3 and TRBJ1-1; 7 bases are shared with TRBD1. The CDR3 covers 14 residues. V was clipped by 5 bases and J by 2 bases; unmatched bases: 5. Germline-derived CDR1 and CDR2 are SGHNT and YENEEA. As DNA, the CDR3 is TGTGCCAGCAGCGGGGGACAGACTAACACTGAAGCTTTCTTT. Translated, it gives CASSGGQTNTEAFF.

The chain has TRBV29-1 and TRBJ1-2; 7 positions agree with TRBD1. Germline lookup yields CDR1 SQVTM and CDR2 ANQGSEA. CDR3 length: 12 residues. V was clipped by 4 bases and J by 8 bases; unmatched bases: 7. The chain's CDR3 is CSVVRRGQGYTF. The CDR3, as DNA: TGCAGCGTTGTTAGGAGGGGGCAAGGCTACACCTTC.

CDR3 protein: CASSSKDRAYYGYTF. DNA of the CDR3: TGTGCCAGCAGTTCCAAGGACAGGGCCTACTATGGCTACACCTTC. The genes are TRBV6-5 and TRBJ1-2, with 8 bases aligning to TRBD1. From germline, CDR1 is MNHEY and CDR2 SVGAGI. CDR3 length: 15 residues. The V and J ends lost 4 bases and 3 bases, in that order; junction bases with no gene match: 7.

This chain connects TRBV7-8 to TRBJ1-1; D is ambiguous. Trimming removed 5 bases at V and 1 base at J, with 5 bases between. The germline V gene encodes CDR1 SGHVS and CDR2 FQNEAQ. CDR3 length equals 12 residues. CDR3: CASSPQNTEAFF. CDR3 sequence (DNA): TGTGCCAGCAGCCCACAGAACACTGAAGCTTTCTTT.

The V call is TRBV6-1, the J call TRBJ1-1; D is undetermined. The CDR3 covers 13 residues. Trimming cost V 2 bases and J 1 base, with 5 bases left between them. Germline assignment: CDR1 MNHNS and CDR2 SASEGT. The CDR3 sequence is CASSELGNTEAFF. The CDR3, as DNA: TGTGCCAGCAGTGAACTAGGGAACACTGAAGCTTTCTTT.